The subject of this entry is one TCR beta chain. This clonotype appeared many times. Its binding antigen is unknown. Base qualities are not at hand, and no much larger clone is one base apart. The data are from a study of T cell repertoires in cytomegalovirus infection (dated by TCRdb to about 2019). For context, the study as a whole: Donor HLA type was relevant to the analysis, as public TCR beta signatures indicated carriage of CMV infection together with the matching HLA type. Findings and caveats that apply to the study as a whole: In both this cohort and an independent cohort of some 370 donors, the cumulative frequency of public TCR beta family members distinguished carriers of CMV infection plus the relevant HLA type. The ex vivo response was dominated by HLA-C-restricted CMV-specific TCR beta clonotypes, which also provided the single most frequent clonotype in two of eight donors.

Sequencing was performed on an Illumina HiSeq 1500. TCRdb took the public reads, trimmed them with fastp at Q25, ran MiXCR for clone calling and kept in-frame beta chains. Records with the same CDR3 protein are collapsed into one entry carrying the most frequent genes and DNA. For this sample the table gives 250,000 or so distinct CDR3 sequences, of which less than 9.5% were detected only once. About 14% of the sample is in the top ten clones. V trim: 5 bases; J trim: 6 bases; unmatched bases: 12. The germline V gene gives CDR1 as SGHTA and CDR2 as FQGNSA. Including cysteine and phenylalanine, the CDR3 has 16 amino acids. The only DNA kept is the CDR3, 48 bases in frame from the first base.

The sequence was obtained from a human donor in good health (CMV status not recorded). Some clones in this sample may be carry-over from other donors' samples. Sequenced material: PBMCs. The sequence is built from TRBV7-2 and TRBJ2-3; 9 bases in the middle match TRBD1. For the CDR3, the sequence is CASSPRQGVPWDTQYF. In nucleotide form, the sequence is TGTGCCAGCAGCCCCCGACAGGGGGTTCCGTGGGATACGCAGTATTTT.